What follows are 8 T cell receptor beta chains derived from one specimen sequenced in a study of cytomegalovirus exposure and HLA in healthy donors. The PCR was carried out with 60 Vbeta primers and 13 Jbeta primers. Libraries were prepared by immunoSEQ multiplex PCR; TCRdb keeps only in-frame clonotypes and omits some of them. There are some 150,000 clones in the sample; around 73% occur only once, and approximately 1.5% lies in the top ten. Source material: PBMCs. The source is a male donor in good health and CMV-seronegative.

The chain recombines TRBV2 with TRBJ1-1, with D possibly matching TRBD1 (6 bases). V dropped 5 bases and J dropped 4 bases, with 17 bases sitting between them. The CDR3 length is 15 residues. CDR1 and CDR2 (germline): SNHLY, FYNNEI. The CDR3 region is CASSYKQGRFTEAFF. The CDR3 DNA reads TGTGCCAGCAGTTACAAACAGGGCCGGTTCACTGAAGCTTTCTTT.

This clone was observed a single time. The CDR3 protein is CASSRGQGLGYTF. The DNA of the CDR3 is TGTGCCAGCAGCCGCGGACAGGGTCTTGGCTACACCTTC. The gene calls are TRBV6-5 and TRBJ1-2, with 8 bases identical to TRBD1. V shed 6 bases and J 7 bases; nucleotides not matched to a gene: 7. This CDR3 contains 13 residues. CDR1 is MNHEY and CDR2 is SVGAGI in the germline V gene.

V is TRBV6-1 and J is TRBJ2-7; the match to TRBD1 covers 8 bases. Germline V gene sequence: CDR1 MNHNS, CDR2 SASEGT. The CDR3 contains 13 residues. The J segment lost 4 bases and the V segment lost 7 bases, leaving 6 bases of the junction unmatched. CDR3 DNA: TGTGCCAGCATTGCCGGGACAGGTTACGAGCAGTACTTC. This encodes CASIAGTGYEQYF.

The rearrangement joins TRBV30 to TRBJ1-2; 10 nucleotides line up with TRBD1. The CDR3 is 13 amino acids. Trimming took 7 bases from V and 6 from J; bases not matched to a gene: 8. Germline V gene lookup returns CDR1 GTSNPN and CDR2 SVGIG (reference sequence). The DNA for the CDR3 is TGTGCCTCTCCGGGACAGGGGTTCCATGGCTACACCTTC. It specifies CASPGQGFHGYTF.

The CDR3 loop reads CASSFGGGPRPPFF. CDR3 DNA sequence: TGTGCCAGCAGTTTCGGGGGAGGGCCCCGTCCCCCGTTCTTC. V usage is TRBV27 and J usage is TRBJ2-1; TRBD2 matches at 7 bases. CDR3 length equals 14 residues. The germline V gene encodes CDR1 MNHEY and CDR2 SMNVEV (reference sequence). Losses at the gene ends were 3 bases for V and 15 bases for J; bases not matched to a gene: 14.

The V and J genes are TRBV28 and TRBJ2-7; 10 nucleotides line up with TRBD2. The CDR3 has 15 residues. The J segment lost 0 bases and the V segment lost 2 bases, leaving 1 base of the junction unmatched. Germline V gives CDR1 MDHEN, CDR2 SYDVKM. Here the CDR3 reads CASSLASGGSYEQYF. CDR3 nucleotides: TGTGCCAGCAGTTTAGCTAGCGGGGGCTCCTACGAGCAGTACTTC. The variable domain in full, completed from reference TRBV28 and TRBJ2-7, reads DVKVTQSSRYLVKRTGEKVFLECVQDMDHENMFWYRQDPGLGLRLIYFSYDVKMKEKGDIPEGYSVSREKKERFSLILESASTNQTSMYLCASSLASGGSYEQYFGPGTRLTVT.

This rearrangement joins TRBV7-2 to TRBJ2-3; 11 bases map to TRBD1. Looked up from germline, CDR1 is SGHTA and CDR2 is FQGNSA. The CDR3 is 16 residues long. The V and J ends lost 3 bases and 4 bases, in that order; junction bases with no gene match: 6. CDR3 region: CASSLAGTGGADTQYF. As DNA, the CDR3 is TGTGCCAGCAGCTTGGCCGGGACAGGGGGTGCAGATACGCAGTATTTT.

J is TRBJ2-7 and V is TRBV6-6; D is possibly TRBD1 (5 bases). V lost 0 bases to trimming and J lost 0 bases, with 9 bases between them. Germline CDR1 and CDR2: MNHNY and SVGAGI (reference sequence). This CDR3 has 15 residues. CDR3 loop: CASSYSRQSSYEQYF. CDR3 bases: TGTGCCAGCAGTTACTCGCGACAGAGCTCCTACGAGCAGTACTTC.